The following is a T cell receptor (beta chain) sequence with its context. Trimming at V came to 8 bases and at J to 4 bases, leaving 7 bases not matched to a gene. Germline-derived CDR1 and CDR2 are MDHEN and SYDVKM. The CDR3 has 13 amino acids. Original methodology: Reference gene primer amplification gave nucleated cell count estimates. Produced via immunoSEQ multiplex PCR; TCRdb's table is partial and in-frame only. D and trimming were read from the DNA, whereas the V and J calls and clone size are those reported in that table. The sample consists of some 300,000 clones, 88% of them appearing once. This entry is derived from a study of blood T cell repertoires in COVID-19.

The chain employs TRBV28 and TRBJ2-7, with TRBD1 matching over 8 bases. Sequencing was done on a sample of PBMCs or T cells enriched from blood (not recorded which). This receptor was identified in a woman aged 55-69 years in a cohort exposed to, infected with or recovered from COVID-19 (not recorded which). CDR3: CASRGTGPYEQYF. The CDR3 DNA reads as TGTGCCAGCCGCGGGACAGGTCCATACGAGCAGTACTTC. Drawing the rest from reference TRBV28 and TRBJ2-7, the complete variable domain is DVKVTQSSRYLVKRTGEKVFLECVQDMDHENMFWYRQDPGLGLRLIYFSYDVKMKEKGDIPEGYSVSREKKERFSLILESASTNQTSMYLCASRGTGPYEQYFGPGTRLTVT.